The TCR beta chain described here comes from a study of cytomegalovirus exposure and HLA in healthy donors (dated by TCRdb to 2016 to 2017). For the study in its entirety: According to an earlier analysis of a few hundred of the donors, 200 million or so T cells yielded roughly 100 million unique TCR beta sequences and 276 Gb of sequence data. Approximately 300 gigabases of sequencing data and around 85 million unique TCR sequences made up an early release that covered roughly 670 HLA-typed donors. Of the roughly 410 genotyped donors, 65% to 90% were placed in the genetic ancestry cluster associated with self-reported Caucasian donors. The study aimed to test whether signatures of past pathogen exposure could be identified by cataloging public T cell receptors. The T cell repertoires of 700 or so subjects were profiled by immunosequencing and related to cytomegalovirus serostatus. A separate validation cohort of over 95 different subjects was used in addition to the roughly 700-subject first cohort. The study combined high-throughput TCR immunosequencing, statistical association of individual TCRs with disease status, and machine learning to predict cytomegalovirus infection status. A later analysis re-examined previously published TCR beta repertoires from 500 to 700 donors and added high-resolution HLA genotyping to investigate patterns of TCR occurrence. Rather than drawing on any new phenotypic data, the later analysis identified candidate immune exposures from TCR beta sequences and the way those sequences occurred across donors. An earlier analysis of 587 of the donors used high-throughput TCR beta sequencing to judge whether each TCR beta V gene segment behaved as functional or pseudogenic. Donor age, sex, ethnicity and CMV serostatus were compiled together with the repertoire data. In a later genetic analysis, genome-wide SNP genotypes for about 55% of the roughly 700 donors were used, and that subset was treated as a discovery cohort. All discovery cohort repertoires had been generated on a single sequencing platform. Class I and class II HLA loci were covered by the typing at four-digit resolution. The number of donors typed differed by locus, with about 629-630 for A, B, C, DRB1 and DQB1, approximately 500 for DQA1, under 610 for DPA1, and roughly 450 for DPB1. About five DR-DQ haplotypes were treated as single units for association and clustering because of strong linkage in the cohort. Among a few hundred genotyped donors of the cohort, an average of about 240,000 unique TCR beta nucleotide sequences were sequenced per donor, roughly a sixth of them non-productive. Overall study results and their limits: A cluster of highly shared sequence variants was judged likely to represent a technical artifact of the sequencing pipeline. In an earlier analysis of approximately 590 of the donors, most TCR beta V segments appeared in productive rearrangements about 87% or about 30% of the time, broadly matching IMGT annotations. The study listed 164 TCR beta chains as associated with cytomegalovirus. Because HLA typing was missing for some donors at each locus, association tests included only the typed subset. Only TCR beta chains were sequenced in this cohort, and the absence of alpha or paired-chain data limited detectable features. CMV serostatus was the only immune exposure information available for the cohort. Assigning TCR associations to individual alleles was difficult when HLA alleles, especially DR and DQ, strongly co-occurred. In a later genetic analysis, a missense DCLRE1C variant was associated with V-gene and J-gene trimming of TCR beta chains, and the association was replicated in an independent cohort. According to a later analysis, parvovirus B19, influenza, CMV and Epstein-Barr virus appeared linked to several top co-occurrence clusters. In both the original and validation cohorts, the classifier was reported to diagnose cytomegalovirus status with high specificity and sensitivity. Across donors, most TCR sequences were observed very rarely, whereas some public TCRs were present in many individuals. A further reported finding was that TCR beta sequences accurately predicted the HLA-A and HLA-B alleles for most subjects in the first cohort. Three of the identified cytomegalovirus-associated TCR beta chains were confirmed in vitro to be specific for cytomegalovirus antigens. A later genetic analysis reported fewer N-insertions in productive TCRs among donors in an Asian-associated ancestry cluster than the approximately 670-donor mean. A later analysis found that HLA-associated TCR beta chains were more clonally expanded and had lower generation probabilities than equally common non-associated chains. According to a later analysis, TCR association rates differed among HLA loci, with DRB1 alleles showing the most associated TCRs and HLA-C alleles showing the fewest. The earlier analysis of around 600 of the donors excluded 15 to 20 rarely observed V segments, including chromosome 9 orphons, because counts were too low. A later analysis associated about 17,000 TCR beta sequences with specific HLA alleles at a false discovery rate of 0.05. Sequencing depth was assumed to be roughly uniform across donors in the presence/absence analyses, though that assumption may not hold. It was suggested by the authors that the approach could potentially be generalized to other disease states and immunological phenotypes. A later analysis found that most CMV-associated TCR beta chains appeared HLA-restricted, with HLA associations seemingly driven largely by CMV exposure. Correlated functional status among segregating V segments might be attributable to linkage disequilibrium, but an unknown experimental factor could not be ruled out. Because the 87-base-pair reads could not distinguish some IMGT-functional V segments, including TRBV6-2 and TRBV6-3, those segments were excluded.

In the case of this clone: Its antigen remains unidentified. No clone much larger than this one lies a single base away; base qualities are absent.

The germline V gene encodes CDR1 SQVTM and CDR2 ANQGSEA. Here V drops 6 bases and J drops 1 base, and the junction holds 8 bases not matched to any gene. The CDR3, from cysteine to phenylalanine, totals 14 residues. The entry retains the CDR3 DNA only, 42 bases that are in frame from base 1. The library came from the immunoSEQ multiplex PCR assay. A mixture of 60 forward primers for TCR Vbeta segments and 13 reverse primers for TCR Jbeta segments was used in the multiplex PCR. A multiplex PCR assay on genomic DNA amplified the CDR3 region of rearranged TCR beta genes. Amplified TCR beta libraries were sequenced as 87-base-pair reads on the Illumina HiSeq System. In the authors' own workflow: A later analysis tallied roughly 78 million unique TCR beta chains across the 700 or so repertoires, and approximately 11 million of those chains were shared by two or more donors. To remove PCR and sequencing errors, raw reads were error-corrected and collapsed into unique sequences using a nearest-neighbor algorithm that merged closely related sequences. V, D and J gene segments were assigned by aligning CDR3 sequences to IMGT reference sequences. For a sequence to be retained, a match of at least six nucleotides was required to both a V gene segment and a J gene segment. Rearrangements were classified as productive when the CDR3 lacked stop codons and remained in frame with V and J, and all other rearrangements were classified as non-productive. CDR3 was defined by IMGT convention, running from the second conserved V-encoded cysteine to the conserved J-encoded phenylalanine. The earlier analysis of 500 to 750 of the donors excluded any sequence lacking an unambiguous match to a single V gene segment. An earlier analysis of several hundred of the donors called V segments functional above 56.7% productive rearrangements and segregating when the between-donor standard deviation exceeded 5%. To diagnose cytomegalovirus status from the catalog of TCR beta chain sequences, a statistical classification framework was built. A later analysis assigned V and J genes by comparing TCR nucleotide sequences with IMGT/GENE-DB human TR gene sequences. The TCRdist pipeline was used in a later analysis to assign CDR3 sequences and most-parsimonious VDJ recombination scenarios. A later analysis defined each TCR beta chain by its CDR3 amino acid sequence plus V-gene family, and excluded reads lacking a unique V-gene family. As a way to deal with suspected cross-contamination and a sequencing artifact, a later analysis dropped 450 to 600 nucleotide sequences that were highly shared and had low generation probability. For each public chain, a later analysis derived a clonal expansion index from normalized ranks of inferred template counts within each repertoire. In a later analysis, generation probabilities were computed with a VDJ recombination model fitted to out-of-frame rearrangements, and the resulting probabilities were checked against IGoR. A later analysis scored TCR-TCR, TCR-HLA and TCR-CMV co-occurrence with hypergeometric tests, applying a repertoire-size bias correction to TCR pairs. In a later analysis, false discovery rates were estimated by permuting HLA or CMV assignments 20 times. A later analysis grouped co-occurring TCRs with DBSCAN, adding TCRdist sequence similarity when clustering within HLA-allele-positive subsets. For co-occurrence clustering, repertoires with fewer than 30,000 or more than 120,000 public chains were excluded, along with five or six repertoires with anomalous nucleotide sharing. The table comes from immuneACCESS by way of TCRdb, which keeps in-frame sequences with V and J called. Part of the clones is missing from these tables; in studies checked, under half for an unresolved V gene and the rest for unknown reasons. V, J and clone size are taken as reported in that table, and D and trimming were inferred from the DNA itself. Within this sample are about 93,000 clones, with around four fifths of them counted one time only. The top ten hold roughly 1.9% of the sample.

In total, 500 to 700 healthy bone marrow donors made up the cohort. At the time of sampling, every cohort member was nominally healthy, though immune exposures that went unrecorded were likely present. The donor tested CMV seronegative, placing the donor among the roughly 340 seronegative members of the cohort. Each donor provided a peripheral blood sample, and peripheral blood mononuclear cells were used for TCR beta sequencing. The Qiagen DNeasy Blood Extraction Kit was used to extract genomic DNA from the blood cell samples. The sequenced sample was PBMCs. The rearrangement combines TRBV29-1 with TRBJ2-5; TRBD2 fits 7 bases in the junction. The TCR sequence derives from a boy aged 10-17 years in good health and CMV-seronegative. The nucleotides are TGCAGCGTCCCCATGGGGGGGACCCAAGAGACCCAGTACTTC. The encoded protein is CSVPMGGTQETQYF.